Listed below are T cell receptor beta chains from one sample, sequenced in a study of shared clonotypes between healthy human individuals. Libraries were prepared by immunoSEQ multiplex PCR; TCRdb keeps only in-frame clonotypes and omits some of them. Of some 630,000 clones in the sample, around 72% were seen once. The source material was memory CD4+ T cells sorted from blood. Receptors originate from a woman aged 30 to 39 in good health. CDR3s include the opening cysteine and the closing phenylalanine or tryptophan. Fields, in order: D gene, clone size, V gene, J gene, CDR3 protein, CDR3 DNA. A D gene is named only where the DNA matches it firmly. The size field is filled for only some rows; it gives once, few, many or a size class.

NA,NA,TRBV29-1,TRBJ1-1,CSVERAPRTEAFF,TGCAGCGTTGAGAGGGCGCCCAGAACTGAAGCTTTCTTT
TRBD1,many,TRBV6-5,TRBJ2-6,CASSRTGVGANVLTF,TGTGCCAGCAGCCGAACAGGGGTGGGGGCCAACGTCCTGACTTTC
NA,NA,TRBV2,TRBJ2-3,CASNPTGLNTDTQYF,TGTGCCAGCAATCCAACGGGATTAAACACAGATACGCAGTATTTT
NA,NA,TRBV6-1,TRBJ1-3,CASSLKGDGNTIYF,TGTGCCAGCAGTCTAAAGGGGGACGGAAACACCATATATTTT
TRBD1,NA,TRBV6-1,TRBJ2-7,CASSNRGFYEQYF,TGTGCCAGCAGCAACAGGGGGTTTTACGAGCAGTACTTC
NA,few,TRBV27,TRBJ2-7,CASRTTSYEQYF,TGTGCCAGCAGAACAACCTCCTACGAGCAGTACTTC
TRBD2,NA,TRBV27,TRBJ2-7,CASSFSGGLAGSSSYEQYF,TGTGCCAGCAGTTTTTCGGGGGGACTAGCGGGATCGAGCTCCTACGAGCAGTACTTC
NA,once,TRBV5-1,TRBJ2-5,CASSLFPASGETQYF,TGCGCCAGCAGCTTGTTCCCAGCCTCGGGAGAGACCCAGTACTTC
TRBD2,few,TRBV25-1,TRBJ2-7,CASSETSREGTYEQYF,TGTGCCAGCAGTGAGACGAGTCGGGAGGGTACCTACGAGCAGTACTTC
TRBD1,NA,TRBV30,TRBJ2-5,CAWTGKGQETQYF,TGCGCCTGGACAGGGAAGGGGCAAGAGACCCAGTACTTC
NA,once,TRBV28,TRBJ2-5,CASSIKGTQYF,TGTGCCAGCAGTATCAAGGGGACCCAGTACTTC
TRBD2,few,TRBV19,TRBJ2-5,CASSNPGLAGGQETQYF,TGTGCCAGTAGCAACCCAGGACTAGCGGGAGGGCAAGAGACCCAGTACTTC
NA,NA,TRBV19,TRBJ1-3,CASSTDIRSGNTIYF,TGTGCCAGTAGTACGGACATCCGCTCTGGAAACACCATATATTTT
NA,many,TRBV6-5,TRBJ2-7,CASSSSWQGSSYEQYF,TGTGCCAGCAGTTCGTCGTGGCAGGGGAGTTCCTACGAGCAGTACTTC
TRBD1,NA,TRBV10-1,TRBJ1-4,CASSKDRNEKLFF,TGCGCCAGCAGCAAGGACAGGAATGAAAAACTGTTTTTT
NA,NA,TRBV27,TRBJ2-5,CASSRRGEGTQYF,TGTGCCAGCAGCCGCCGGGGCGAGGGGACCCAGTACTTC
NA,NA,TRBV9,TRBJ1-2,CASSPREGWVDYGYTF,TGTGCCAGCAGTCCTAGGGAAGGCTGGGTCGACTATGGCTACACCTTC
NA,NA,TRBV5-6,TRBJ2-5,CASSKTDQETQYF,TGTGCCAGCAGCAAGACCGACCAAGAGACCCAGTACTTC
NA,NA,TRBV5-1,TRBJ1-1,CASSLVDMNTEAFF,TGCGCCAGCAGCTTGGTGGATATGAACACTGAAGCTTTCTTT
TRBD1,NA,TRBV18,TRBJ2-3,CASSPGTGTDTQYF,TGTGCCAGCTCACCCGGGACAGGCACAGATACGCAGTATTTT
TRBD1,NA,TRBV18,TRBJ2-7,CASSPGQRSGEQYF,TGTGCCAGCTCACCGGGACAGCGGAGCGGCGAGCAGTACTTC
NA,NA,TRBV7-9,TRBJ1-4,CASSLLAARAFATNEKLFF,TGTGCCAGCAGCTTATTGGCAGCGAGGGCGTTCGCAACTAATGAAAAACTGTTTTTT
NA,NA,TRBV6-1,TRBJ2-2,CASSDRVGGPLNTGELFF,TGTGCCAGCAGTGATAGGGTGGGAGGCCCCCTGAACACCGGGGAGCTGTTTTTT
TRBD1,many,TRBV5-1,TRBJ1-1,CASSSGTVGTEAFF,TGCGCCAGCAGCTCCGGGACAGTCGGCACTGAAGCTTTCTTT
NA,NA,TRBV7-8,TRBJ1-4,CASSSLKRRDEKLFF,TGTGCCAGCAGCTCCTTAAAGCGGAGAGACGAAAAACTGTTTTTT
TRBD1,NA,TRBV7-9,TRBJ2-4,CASSLDRGENIQYF,TGTGCCAGCAGCTTGGACAGGGGGGAAAACATTCAGTACTTC
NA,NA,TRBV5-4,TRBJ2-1,CASSFWQRWEQFF,TGTGCCAGCAGTTTTTGGCAGCGTTGGGAGCAGTTCTTC
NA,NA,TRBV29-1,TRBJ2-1,CSVPRDISNEQFF,TGCAGCGTCCCACGGGACATTAGCAATGAGCAGTTCTTC
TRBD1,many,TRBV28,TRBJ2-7,CASSLVQGVAGEQYF,TGTGCCAGCAGTTTGGTCCAGGGGGTAGCCGGGGAGCAGTACTTC
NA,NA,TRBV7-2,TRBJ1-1,CASSLVDEAFF,TGTGCCAGCAGCTTAGTCGATGAAGCTTTCTTT
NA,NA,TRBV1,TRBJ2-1,CTSSQNFGTRLPVSSYNEQFF,TGCACCAGCAGCCAAAATTTTGGGACCCGACTACCCGTGAGCTCCTACAATGAGCAGTTCTTC
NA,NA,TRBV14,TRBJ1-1,CASSQGEGPPRVKNTEAFF,TGTGCCAGCAGCCAAGGGGAGGGACCCCCGCGCGTAAAGAACACTGAAGCTTTCTTT
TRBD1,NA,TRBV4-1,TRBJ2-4,CASSQYAGGRENIQYF,TGCGCCAGCAGCCAATATGCAGGGGGCCGGGAAAACATTCAGTACTTC
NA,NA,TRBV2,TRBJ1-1,CASSEGRGNTEAFF,TGTGCCAGCAGTGAAGGGAGGGGGAACACTGAAGCTTTCTTT
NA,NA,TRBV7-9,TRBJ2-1,CASSPHPQPGTSNEQFF,TGTGCCAGCAGCCCCCATCCTCAGCCGGGGACGTCCAATGAGCAGTTCTTC
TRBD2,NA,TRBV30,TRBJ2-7,CAWSGRLAGIYEQYF,TGTGCCTGGAGTGGGAGACTAGCGGGGATCTACGAGCAGTACTTC
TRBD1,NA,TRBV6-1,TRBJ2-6,CAGGQGGSGANVLTF,TGTGCCGGCGGACAGGGAGGATCTGGGGCCAACGTCCTGACTTTC
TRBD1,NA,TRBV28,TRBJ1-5,CASSRGQGNQPQHF,TGTGCCAGCAGTAGAGGACAGGGTAATCAGCCCCAGCATTTT
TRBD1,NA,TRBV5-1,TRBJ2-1,CASRTGTTYNEQFF,TGCGCCAGCAGGACAGGGACGACCTACAATGAGCAGTTCTTC
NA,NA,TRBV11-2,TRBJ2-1,CASSQGGAGEQFF,TGTGCCAGCAGCCAGGGCGGGGCGGGTGAGCAGTTCTTC
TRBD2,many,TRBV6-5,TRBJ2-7,CASRTTSGRTREQYF,TGTGCCAGTAGAACCACTAGCGGGAGGACTCGCGAGCAGTACTTC
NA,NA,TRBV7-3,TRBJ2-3,CASSLSRESTDTQYF,TGTGCCAGCAGCTTGTCGAGAGAAAGCACAGATACGCAGTATTTT
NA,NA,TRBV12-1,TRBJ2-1,CASSPGQLCSYNEQFF,TGTGCCAGCAGCCCCGGACAGTTATGCTCCTACAATGAGCAGTTCTTC
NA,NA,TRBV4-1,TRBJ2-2,CASSQDTGAGVGGELFF,TGCGCCAGCAGCCAAGACACCGGCGCAGGGGTAGGAGGGGAGCTGTTTTTT
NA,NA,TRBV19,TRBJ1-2,CASSIGGIGGYTF,TGTGCCAGTAGTATTGGGGGAATCGGTGGCTACACCTTC
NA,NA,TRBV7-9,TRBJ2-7,CASSPWGDLSQGQYF,TGTGCCAGCAGCCCATGGGGTGACTTGTCACAGGGGCAGTACTTC